This T cell receptor beta chain derives from a study of CD4 T cells in relation to SARS-CoV-2 and coronaviruses. Study at large: ViraFEST: approximately 10-day antigen culture of PBMCs, then TCR beta CDR3 sequencing.

About this clone itself: Its antigen remains unidentified.

Clones were sequenced by immunoSEQ multiplex PCR, and TCRdb holds only the in-frame ones, with some missing. The sample carries about 12,000 clones, approximately 69% recorded once. The unexposed donors gave CD4+ T cells in 2011-2018, prior to COVID-19. Isolation of CD4+ T cells took place after approximately 10 days in culture. Unexposed-donor CD4+ T cells were probed with SARS-CoV-2 S/N and four cold-coronavirus spikes, cells permitting. CDR1 and CDR2 (germline): SSHAT, FNYEAQ (reference sequence). The V end was cut by 4 bases, the J end by 0 bases, with 10 bases between. The CDR3 contains 15 residues.

The sequence derives from a human donor in good health. V and J are TRBV7-7 and TRBJ2-1, with a tentative D call TRBD2 (5 bases). The sample was CD4+ T cells from PBMCs, cultured in vitro. The CDR3 loop is CASSSGTSSYNEQFF. As DNA, the CDR3 is TGTGCCAGCAGCTCAGGCACTAGCTCCTACAATGAGCAGTTCTTC.